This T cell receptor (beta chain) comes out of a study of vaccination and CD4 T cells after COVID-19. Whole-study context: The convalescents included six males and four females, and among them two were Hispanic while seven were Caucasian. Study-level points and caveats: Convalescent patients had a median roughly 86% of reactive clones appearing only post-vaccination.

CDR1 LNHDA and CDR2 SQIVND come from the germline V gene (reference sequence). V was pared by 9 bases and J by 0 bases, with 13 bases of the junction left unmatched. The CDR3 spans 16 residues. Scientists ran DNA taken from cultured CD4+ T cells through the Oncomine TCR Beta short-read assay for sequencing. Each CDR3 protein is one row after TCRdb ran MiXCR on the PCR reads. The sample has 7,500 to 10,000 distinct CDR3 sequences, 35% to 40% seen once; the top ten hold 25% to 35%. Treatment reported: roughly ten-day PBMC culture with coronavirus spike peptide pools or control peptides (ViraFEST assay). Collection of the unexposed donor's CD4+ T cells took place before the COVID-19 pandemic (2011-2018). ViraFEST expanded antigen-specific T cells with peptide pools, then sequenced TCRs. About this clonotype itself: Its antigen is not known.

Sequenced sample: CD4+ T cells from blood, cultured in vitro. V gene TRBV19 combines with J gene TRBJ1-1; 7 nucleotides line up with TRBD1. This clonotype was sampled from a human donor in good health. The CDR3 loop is CASIHSTGALNTEAFF. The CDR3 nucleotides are TGTGCCAGCATTCACTCTACAGGGGCGTTGAACACTGAAGCTTTCTTT.